The clone carrying this T cell receptor beta chain was seen a few times. The target antigen is unknown. Each CDR3 protein is one row after TCRdb ran MiXCR on the RT-PCR reads. This sample has roughly 760,000 distinct CDR3 sequences, with over 20% found just once. This entry is derived from a study of response to subunit inactivated influenza vaccine. Germline V gene sequence: CDR1 SGHTA, CDR2 FQGNSA. Trimming removed 8 bases at V and 0 bases at J, with 9 bases between. This CDR3 has 13 amino acids. Study results and caveats: Authors suggested few new T cells are recruited by each seasonal influenza vaccination.

This receptor was identified in a man aged 50-59 years who received an inactivated influenza vaccine. The chain joins TRBV7-2 to TRBJ2-3; no clear D gene. Sequencing was performed on PBMCs from blood, taken less than 6 days after vaccination. The CDR3 sequence: CASVWASTDTQYF. CDR3 sequence (DNA): TGTGCCAGCGTCTGGGCTAGCACAGATACGCAGTATTTT.